These 29 T cell receptor beta chains were sequenced from one sample in a study of CD4 T cells in relation to SARS-CoV-2 and coronaviruses. Assay used: immunoSEQ multiplex PCR; TCRdb lists only in-frame clones, some missing. Here the sample spans about 29,000 clones, around 84% being singletons. Their antigens are not known. Before the COVID-19 pandemic, during about 2010-2018, CD4+ T cells were taken from unexposed donors. CD4+ T cells were isolated from the cells after about nine days of culture. The source material was CD4+ T cells from PBMCs, cultured in vitro. The receptors originated from a human donor in good health.

This clone was found a few times. V is TRBV27 and J is TRBJ2-7; TRBD2 agrees at 13 bases. J gave up 7 bases and V 3 bases, and 6 bases lay outside the gene matches. The CDR3 runs 15 residues. Per the germline V gene, CDR1 is MNHEY and CDR2 is SMNVEV (reference sequence). CDR3 in amino acids: CASSFYGGLAGEQYF. The CDR3 DNA reads as TGTGCCAGCAGTTTTTACGGGGGACTAGCGGGGGAGCAGTACTTC.

CDR3 sequence (DNA): TGTGCCAGCCGGGGGATAGCGGGAAACACCATATATTTT. Translating gives CASRGIAGNTIYF. The chain combines TRBV3-1 (or the pseudogene TRBV3-2) with TRBJ1-3, with D maybe TRBD1 (5 bases). Trimming shortened V by 8 bases and J by 4 bases, and 12 bases separated the two germline ends. Looked up from germline, CDR1 is LGHDT and CDR2 is YNNKEL (reference sequence). This CDR3 is 13 amino acids long.

The rearrangement uses TRBV19 and TRBJ2-7, with 8 bases fitting TRBD1. V shed 1 base, J shed 5 bases, and the junction held 4 bases outside the gene matches. This CDR3 is built from 14 residues. Germline V gene lookup returns CDR1 LNHDA and CDR2 SQIVND (reference sequence). The CDR3 region has the DNA TGTGCCAGTAGTATAGTCAACAGGGGGGACGAGCAGTACTTC. It specifies CASSIVNRGDEQYF.

V and J are TRBV4-3 and TRBJ2-5; TRBD1 matches 8 bases. The CDR3 extends over 15 amino acids. The V gene's germline CDR1 is LGHNA and CDR2 YSLEER. V dropped 4 bases and J dropped 2; count of bases not matched to a gene: 6. In DNA form, the CDR3 reads TGCGCCAGCAGCCTAATCGGACAGGGACAAGAGACCCAGTACTTC. Amino acids: CASSLIGQGQETQYF.

This chain connects TRBV28 to TRBJ2-3; 7 bases align to TRBD2. Unmatched junction bases numbered 17, after V lost 10 bases and J lost 4 bases. CDR1 is MDHEN and CDR2 is SYDVKM in the germline V gene. This CDR3 is built from 16 residues. For the CDR3, the DNA is TGTGCCATCCTACCCCCTAGCGGCGGAGGGGCAGATACGCAGTATTTT. Translation gives CAILPPSGGGADTQYF.

The CDR3 bases are TGTGCCAGCAGTGAAATGGGGGAGAGCAATCAGCCCCAGCATTTT. Residues: CASSEMGESNQPQHF. This sequence joins TRBV2 and TRBJ1-5; D might be TRBD1 (5 bases). CDR1 SNHLY and CDR2 FYNNEI come from the germline V gene. Trimming took off 2 bases at V and 1 base at J, with 9 bases between the two ends. There are 15 residues in the CDR3.

CDR3 amino acids: CASSMERYNEQFF. CDR3 DNA: TGTGCCAGTAGTATGGAACGGTACAATGAGCAGTTCTTC. The rearrangement joins TRBV19 to TRBJ2-1; no reliable D call. Trimming left V 3 bases short and J 4 bases short, with 7 bases between. The germline V gene encodes CDR1 LNHDA and CDR2 SQIVND (reference sequence). The CDR3 has 13 residues.

This clone was observed a few times. This rearrangement joins TRBV28 to TRBJ2-1; D possibly corresponds to TRBD1 (6 bases). V lost 6 bases and J 4 bases, leaving 13 bases between the germline ends. CDR3 length: 14 amino acids. Per germline, CDR1 MDHEN and CDR2 SYDVKM. The CDR3 loop is CASRQGRIYNEQFF. Here the CDR3 DNA reads TGTGCCAGCAGACAGGGAAGGATTTACAATGAGCAGTTCTTC.

The V gene is TRBV24-1, the J gene TRBJ1-2; 8 bases are a match to TRBD1. CDR1 and CDR2 (germline): KGHDR, SFDVKD. V shed 4 bases and J 10 bases; nucleotides not matched to a gene: 4. The CDR3 extends over 12 amino acids. Here the CDR3 DNA reads TGTGCCACCAGTGACCTGACAGGGGACTACACCTTC. Translating it yields CATSDLTGDYTF.

The chain recombines TRBV4-3 with TRBJ1-5; maybe TRBD1 (5 bases). Trimming removed 0 bases from V and 4 bases from J, with 10 bases in between. CDR1 and CDR2 from the germline V gene are LGHNA and YSLEER. The CDR3 extends over 15 amino acids. The CDR3 DNA is TGCGCCAGCAGCCAAGAGGGGGGGGGAAATCAGCCCCAGCATTTT. Residues: CASSQEGGGNQPQHF.

This clone showed up just a few times. J is TRBJ1-1 and V is TRBV5-5; D gene unclear. Deletions cut 0 bases from V and 1 base from J, with 7 bases between. CDR3 length: 14 amino acids. Germline V gene sequence: CDR1 SGHKS, CDR2 YYEKEE (reference sequence). CDR3 in amino acids: CASSLVGRNTEAFF. CDR3 in DNA: TGTGCCAGCAGCTTGGTCGGCAGGAACACTGAAGCTTTCTTT.

This clone was observed once. This rearrangement joins TRBV19 to TRBJ1-5; D is unclear. Between the trimmed V and J ends, which lost 1 base and 0 bases, there was a span of 7 bases. The germline V gene encodes CDR1 LNHDA and CDR2 SQIVND (reference sequence). This CDR3 region has 15 residues. The CDR3 region has the DNA TGTGCCAGTAGTATAGCCCCGAATAGCAATCAGCCCCAGCATTTT. Encoded protein: CASSIAPNSNQPQHF.

V gene TRBV7-9 combines with J gene TRBJ2-5; no firm D call. The CDR3 is 11 amino acids. Germline CDR1 is SEHNR and CDR2 is FQNEAQ (reference sequence). V lost 3 bases and J lost 5, with 4 bases in between. The CDR3 bases are TGTGCCAGCAGCTTGGTTGAGACCCAGTACTTC. This translates into CASSLVETQYF.

V is TRBV25-1 and J is TRBJ2-3, with D perhaps TRBD2 (6 bases). Germline lookup yields CDR1 MGHDK and CDR2 SYGVNS. This CDR3 region has 14 residues. V dropped 3 bases and J dropped 9 bases, with 16 bases sitting between them. The CDR3 loop is CASSEAGRGNTQYF. CDR3 nucleotides: TGTGCCAGCAGTGAGGCGGGGAGAGGGAACACGCAGTATTTT.

The CDR3 DNA sequence: TGTGCCAGCAGCCAAGAAAGGGTGGGACAGGCAAAAGAGACCCAGTACTTC. Amino acids: CASSQERVGQAKETQYF. The chain recombines TRBV4-2 with TRBJ2-5; TRBD1 matches at 8 bases. The J segment lost 3 bases and the V segment lost 0 bases, leaving 9 bases of the junction unmatched. The germline gives CDR1 LGHNA, CDR2 YNFKEQ. The length of the CDR3 is 17 residues.

This clone was seen once. The V gene is TRBV1, the J gene TRBJ2-3; the table's TRBD2 call for D was not verified on the DNA. TRBV1 is listed as a pseudogene. The CDR3 length is 14 residues. CDR3 sequence (DNA): TGCACCAGCAGCGAAGCGGTTTACACAGATACGCAGTATTTT. This gives the protein CTSSEAVYTDTQYF.

The V and J genes are TRBV5-6 and TRBJ2-3; either TRBD1 or TRBD2 may fit D (5 bases each). The CDR3 is 16 residues long. Germline CDR1 reads SGHDT; CDR2 reads YYEEEE. V was clipped by 0 bases and J by 4 bases, with 15 bases between them. CDR3 in amino acids: CASSLGGPGYADTQYF. The CDR3 DNA reads TGTGCCAGCAGCTTGGGCGGGCCAGGGTACGCAGATACGCAGTATTTT.

The genes are TRBV12-3 or TRBV12-4 and TRBJ2-7, with TRBD1 matching over 9 bases. This CDR3 spans 13 amino acids. Trimming at V came to 6 bases and at J to 1 base, leaving 1 base not matched to a gene. The CDR3 is CASRGQGSYEQYF. In DNA form, the CDR3 reads TGTGCCAGCAGAGGACAGGGGTCCTACGAGCAGTACTTC.

This chain joins TRBV7-8 and TRBJ2-5; TRBD2 matches at 8 bases. The germline CDR1 and CDR2 sequences are SGHVS and FQNEAQ. V was pared by 3 bases and J by 0 bases, with 6 bases of the junction left unmatched. The CDR3 length is 16 residues. The CDR3: CASSFRGGFNQETQYF. The CDR3 DNA reads as TGTGCCAGCAGCTTTCGGGGGGGTTTTAACCAAGAGACCCAGTACTTC.

The chain is built from TRBV6-2 or TRBV6-3 and TRBJ1-2, with D unclear. The CDR3 spans 15 residues. Germline V lookup: CDR1 MNHEY, CDR2 SVGEGT. Trimming stripped 6 bases from V and 7 bases from J, with 21 bases between. CDR3 DNA sequence: TGTGCCAGCAGATACACGGGTCCAAAGGGTGGTGGCTACACCTTC. This sequence encodes CASRYTGPKGGGYTF.

The chain recombines TRBV24-1 with TRBJ2-1; TRBD2 matches at 9 bases. V was pared by 5 bases and J by 3 bases, with 4 bases of the junction left unmatched. The CDR3 loop spans 15 amino acids. Per the germline V gene, CDR1 is KGHDR and CDR2 is SFDVKD. The CDR3: CATSGQAGGYNEQFF. CDR3 DNA: TGTGCCACCAGTGGGCAAGCGGGGGGCTACAATGAGCAGTTCTTC.

As regards this clone: The junction does not match germline at one end; this may be a read error. The genes are TRBV24-1 and TRBJ1-4; D remains unclear. CDR1 KGHDR and CDR2 SFDVKD come from the germline V gene. The CDR3 sequence is 10 residues long. The DNA of the CDR3 is TGTGCCACCAGTGACCCAGTCACGGTTTTT. It codes for CATSDPVTVF.

The chain has TRBV5-1 and TRBJ2-1; the D is unclear. This CDR3 spans 14 amino acids. V lost 0 bases to trimming and J lost 5 bases, with 9 bases between them. Per germline, CDR1 SGHRS and CDR2 YFSETQ. The CDR3 sequence: CASSLEYEHNEQFF. Written as DNA, the CDR3 is TGCGCCAGCAGCTTGGAGTACGAGCACAATGAGCAGTTCTTC.

This chain uses TRBV19 with TRBJ1-5; possible D gene TRBD1, 6 bases. With 6 bases removed from V and 0 bases from J, the gap between germline ends came to 9 bases. This CDR3 comprises 14 residues. CDR1 is LNHDA, CDR2 SQIVND, per germline (reference sequence). The CDR3 protein is CASRPGHSNQPQHF. The CDR3 nucleotides read TGTGCCAGTAGACCGGGACATAGCAATCAGCCCCAGCATTTT.

This clone has just a few counts. This rearrangement joins TRBV7-9 to TRBJ1-1, with D perhaps matching TRBD1 (5 bases). The germline V gene encodes CDR1 SEHNR and CDR2 FQNEAQ (reference sequence). The CDR3 totals 14 residues. The V end was cut by 5 bases, the J end by 6 bases, with 16 bases between. Here the CDR3 reads CASSPPGGVPEAFF. CDR3 in DNA: TGTGCCAGCAGCCCCCCGGGGGGTGTACCTGAAGCTTTCTTT.

V gene TRBV6-6 combines with J gene TRBJ1-1; 7 nucleotides match TRBD1. With 5 bases clipped from V and 3 bases from J, the junction kept 3 bases outside the gene matches. Per the germline V gene, CDR1 is MNHNY and CDR2 is SVGAGI (reference sequence). The CDR3 is 13 residues long. DNA of the CDR3: TGTGCCAGCAGTCTTGGACAGGACACTGAAGCTTTCTTT. The encoded protein is CASSLGQDTEAFF.

The chain is built from TRBV7-2 and TRBJ2-7, with D tentatively TRBD1 (6 bases). Per the germline V gene, CDR1 is SGHTA and CDR2 is FQGNSA. Trimming pared 5 bases from V and 0 bases from J, leaving 14 bases between. CDR3 length: 15 amino acids. The CDR3 loop reads CASSQIRDTSYEQYF. The CDR3 DNA reads as TGTGCCAGCAGCCAAATAAGGGACACCTCCTACGAGCAGTACTTC.

The V call is TRBV30, the J call TRBJ2-3; unclear D gene. V shed 0 bases and J shed 2 bases, with 9 bases lying between them. Germline CDR1 and CDR2: GTSNPN and SVGIG (reference sequence). The CDR3 contains 14 residues. The CDR3 region is CAWSVSAATDTQYF. The CDR3 DNA reads as TGTGCCTGGAGTGTGTCGGCAGCCACAGATACGCAGTATTTT.

The chain is built from TRBV4-2 and TRBJ2-7, with TRBD2 as a possible D gene (6 bases). This CDR3 is 15 amino acids long. Trimming removed 2 bases at V and 4 bases at J, with 15 bases between. The germline CDR1 and CDR2 sequences are LGHNA and YNFKEQ. The CDR3 protein is CASSQSGTALYEQYF. Written as DNA, the CDR3 is TGTGCCAGCAGCCAATCCGGGACTGCTCTTTACGAGCAGTACTTC.